The 8 T cell receptor beta chains reported below all come from one sample, sequenced in a study of blood T cell repertoires in COVID-19. Measured with immunoSEQ multiplex PCR; TCRdb has only the in-frame clones, and not every one. The repertoire consists of about 70,000 clones, with around three quarters occurring once and the leading ten covering around 15%. The sample was peripheral blood. Source of these receptors: a human donor in a cohort sampled during active COVID-19.

This clone was picked up a small number of times. This chain connects TRBV5-1 to TRBJ1-1, with 10 positions matching TRBD1. This CDR3 has 13 amino acids. Germline V lookup: CDR1 SGHRS, CDR2 YFSETQ. V trimming: 2 bases; J trimming: 8 bases; junction bases outside the gene matches: 3. CDR3 region: CASSFGTGVEAFF. Here the CDR3 DNA reads TGCGCCAGCAGCTTCGGGACAGGGGTCGAAGCTTTCTTT. The whole variable domain, filled in from reference TRBV5-1 and TRBJ1-1, reads KAGVTQTPRYLIKTRGQQVTLSCSPISGHRSVSWYQQTPGQGLQFLFEYFSETQRNKGNFPGRFSGRQFSNSRSEMNVSTLELGDSALYLCASSFGTGVEAFFGQGTRLTVV.

The chain couples TRBV18 to TRBJ2-7, with 7 bases identical to TRBD2. Germline V gene sequence: CDR1 KGHSH, CDR2 LQKENI. V lost 4 bases to trimming and J lost 3 bases; unmatched junction nucleotides: 3. This CDR3 spans 13 amino acids. CDR3 sequence (DNA): TGTGCCAGCTCACAAACGGGAGGCTACGAGCAGTACTTC. It yields the protein CASSQTGGYEQYF.

This clone was detected only a few times. The chain combines TRBV7-2 with TRBJ2-7, with TRBD2 matching over 10 bases. The CDR3 contains 15 residues. Germline loops: CDR1 SGHTA, CDR2 FQGNSA. The junction had 5 bases not matched to a gene; V was cut back by 2 bases and J by 4 bases. CDR3 sequence (DNA): TGTGCCAGCAGCTTAAGGGCTAGCGGGAGTTACGAGCAGTACTTC. It encodes CASSLRASGSYEQYF.

This clone was counted only a few times. The rearrangement links TRBV27 to TRBJ1-5; D uncertain. Trimming stripped 0 bases from V and 0 bases from J, with 6 bases between. This CDR3 contains 15 residues. In germline, CDR1 is MNHEY, CDR2 SMNVEV (reference sequence). The CDR3 loop is CASSLSPYSNQPQHF. DNA of the CDR3: TGTGCCAGCAGTTTATCCCCTTATAGCAATCAGCCCCAGCATTTT.

The sample holds one count of this clone. This sequence joins TRBV6-2 or TRBV6-3 and TRBJ2-7, with 12 bases identical to TRBD2. The CDR3 totals 16 residues. Germline V gene data show CDR1 as MNHEY and CDR2 as SVGEGT. Unmatched junction bases numbered 8, after V lost 2 bases and J lost 6 bases. DNA for the CDR3: TGTGCCAGCAGTTACCGCGGGACTAGCGGGCCCTTCGAGCAGTACTTC. This translates into CASSYRGTSGPFEQYF.

The chain combines TRBV10-1 with TRBJ2-7; a possible D gene is TRBD2 (5 bases). This CDR3 spans 14 amino acids. Germline CDR1 WNHNN, CDR2 SYGVQD (reference sequence). V lost 8 bases, J lost 5 bases, and 19 bases lay in between. CDR3 sequence reads: CASPPCRGKDEQYF. The CDR3 DNA reads as TGCGCCAGCCCCCCCTGTCGAGGGAAAGACGAGCAGTACTTC.

The gene calls are TRBV5-6 and TRBJ1-1, with 9 bases matching TRBD1. The CDR3 runs 15 residues. Trimming removed 1 base from V and 4 bases from J; junction bases left unmatched: 5. Looked up from germline, CDR1 is SGHDT and CDR2 is YYEEEE. The chain's CDR3 is CASSLPGQGTTEAFF. CDR3 DNA sequence: TGTGCCAGCAGCTTGCCAGGACAGGGGACCACTGAAGCTTTCTTT.

This clone appeared a single time. This rearrangement joins TRBV6-5 to TRBJ2-3; D perhaps matches TRBD1 (5 bases). The V gene lost 8 bases and the J gene lost 0 bases, with 15 bases spanning the gap. Per the germline V gene, CDR1 is MNHEY and CDR2 is SVGAGI. This CDR3 is built from 15 residues. CDR3: CASERQFPSTDTQYF. CDR3 bases: TGTGCCAGCGAAAGACAGTTCCCTAGCACAGATACGCAGTATTTT.